This T cell receptor beta chain is drawn from a study of blood T cell repertoires in COVID-19. V was cut by 4 bases and J by 0 bases, with 13 bases left in between. This CDR3 is 16 amino acids long. The germline CDR1 and CDR2 sequences are LGHDT and YNNKEL (reference sequence). Sequenced by immunoSEQ multiplex PCR; TCRdb stores in-frame clones only, minus some. In the table there are 14,000 or so clones, less than 90% of which are singletons. The rearrangement joins TRBV3-1 (or the pseudogene TRBV3-2) to TRBJ2-1; D perhaps matches TRBD2 (6 bases). The clonotype originates from a man aged 35 to 55 with active or convalescent COVID-19. Sequencing used peripheral blood. The chain's CDR3 is CASSPRPGVSYNEQFF. The CDR3 region has the DNA TGTGCCAGCAGCCCCCGGCCGGGGGTCTCCTACAATGAGCAGTTCTTC.